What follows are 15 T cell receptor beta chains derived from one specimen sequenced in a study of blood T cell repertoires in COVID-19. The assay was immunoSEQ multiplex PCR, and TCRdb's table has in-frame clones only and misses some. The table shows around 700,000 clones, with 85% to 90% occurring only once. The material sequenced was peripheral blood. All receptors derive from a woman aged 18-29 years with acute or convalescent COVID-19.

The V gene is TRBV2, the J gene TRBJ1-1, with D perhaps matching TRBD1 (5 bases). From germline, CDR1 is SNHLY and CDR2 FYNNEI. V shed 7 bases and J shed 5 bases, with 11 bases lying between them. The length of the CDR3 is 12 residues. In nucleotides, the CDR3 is TGTGCCAGCATCCGCGGGGGAACTGAAGCTTTCTTT. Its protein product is CASIRGGTEAFF.

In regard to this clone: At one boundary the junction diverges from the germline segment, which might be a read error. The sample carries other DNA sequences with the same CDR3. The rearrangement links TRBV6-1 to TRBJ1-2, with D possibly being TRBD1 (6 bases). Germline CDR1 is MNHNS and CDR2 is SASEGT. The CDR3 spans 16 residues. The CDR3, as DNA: TGCGCCAGCAGTGAATTGGGAGGGGGGGGCTTTGGTGGCTACACCTTC. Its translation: CASSELGGGGFGGYTF.

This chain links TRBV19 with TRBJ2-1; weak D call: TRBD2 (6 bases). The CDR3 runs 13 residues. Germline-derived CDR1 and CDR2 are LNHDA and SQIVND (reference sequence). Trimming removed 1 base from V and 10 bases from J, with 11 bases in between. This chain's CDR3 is CASSIVGLREQFF. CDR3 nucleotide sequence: TGTGCCAGTAGTATAGTCGGACTACGAGAGCAGTTCTTC.

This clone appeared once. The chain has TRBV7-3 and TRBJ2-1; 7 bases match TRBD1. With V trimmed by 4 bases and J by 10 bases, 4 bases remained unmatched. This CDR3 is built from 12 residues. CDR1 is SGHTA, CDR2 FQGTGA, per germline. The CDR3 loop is CASSSRTGEQFF. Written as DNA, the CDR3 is TGTGCCAGCAGCTCCCGGACAGGAGAGCAGTTCTTC.

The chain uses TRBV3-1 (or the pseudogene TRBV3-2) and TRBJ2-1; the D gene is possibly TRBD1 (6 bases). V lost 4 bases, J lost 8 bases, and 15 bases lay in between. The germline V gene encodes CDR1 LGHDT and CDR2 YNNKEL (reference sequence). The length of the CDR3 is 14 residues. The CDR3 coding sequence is TGTGCCAGCAGCCTGTACAGGGCATTCGATGAGCAGTTCTTC. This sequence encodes CASSLYRAFDEQFF.

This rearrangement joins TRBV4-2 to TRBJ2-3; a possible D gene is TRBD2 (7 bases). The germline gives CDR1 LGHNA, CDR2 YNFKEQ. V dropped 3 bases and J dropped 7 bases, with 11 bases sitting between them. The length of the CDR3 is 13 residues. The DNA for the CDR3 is TGTGCCAGCAGCCAGGAGGGGGGGAATACGCAGTATTTT. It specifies CASSQEGGNTQYF.

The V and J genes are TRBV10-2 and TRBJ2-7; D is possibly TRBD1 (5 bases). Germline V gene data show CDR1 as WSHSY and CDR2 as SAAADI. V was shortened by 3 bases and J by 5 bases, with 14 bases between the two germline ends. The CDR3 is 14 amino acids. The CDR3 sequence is CASSDGQSADEQYF. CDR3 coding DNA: TGCGCCAGCAGTGACGGACAATCGGCGGACGAGCAGTACTTC.

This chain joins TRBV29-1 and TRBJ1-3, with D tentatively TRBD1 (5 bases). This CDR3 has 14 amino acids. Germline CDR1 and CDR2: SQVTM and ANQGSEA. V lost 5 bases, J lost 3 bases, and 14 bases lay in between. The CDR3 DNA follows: TGCAGCGTTCGGGGGAGAGAAGTTGGAAACACCATATATTTT. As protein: CSVRGREVGNTIYF.

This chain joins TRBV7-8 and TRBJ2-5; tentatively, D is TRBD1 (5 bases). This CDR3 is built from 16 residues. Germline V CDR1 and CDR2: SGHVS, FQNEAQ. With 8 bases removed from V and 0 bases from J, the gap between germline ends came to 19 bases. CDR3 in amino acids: CASCSYSRVYQETQYF. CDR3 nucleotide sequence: TGTGCCAGCTGCTCCTATAGCAGGGTGTACCAAGAGACCCAGTACTTC.

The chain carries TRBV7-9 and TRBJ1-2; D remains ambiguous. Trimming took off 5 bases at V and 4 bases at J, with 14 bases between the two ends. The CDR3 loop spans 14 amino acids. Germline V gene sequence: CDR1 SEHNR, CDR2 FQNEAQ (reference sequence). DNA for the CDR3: TGTGCCAGCAGCAGGTCCGAGGTTCCCTATGGCTACACCTTC. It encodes CASSRSEVPYGYTF.

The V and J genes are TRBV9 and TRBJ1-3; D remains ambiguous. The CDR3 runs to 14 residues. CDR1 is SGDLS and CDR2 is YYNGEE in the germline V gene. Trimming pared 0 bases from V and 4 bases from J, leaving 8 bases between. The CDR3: CASSVGPSGNTIYF. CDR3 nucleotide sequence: TGTGCCAGCAGCGTAGGGCCTTCCGGAAACACCATATATTTT.

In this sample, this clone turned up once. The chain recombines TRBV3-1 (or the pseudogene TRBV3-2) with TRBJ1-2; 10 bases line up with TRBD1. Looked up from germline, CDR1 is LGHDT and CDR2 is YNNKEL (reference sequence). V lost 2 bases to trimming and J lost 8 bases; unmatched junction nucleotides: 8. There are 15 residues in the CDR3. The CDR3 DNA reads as TGTGCCAGCAGCCAATCCGGGACAGGGGTCTCAGGCTACACCTTC. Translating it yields CASSQSGTGVSGYTF.

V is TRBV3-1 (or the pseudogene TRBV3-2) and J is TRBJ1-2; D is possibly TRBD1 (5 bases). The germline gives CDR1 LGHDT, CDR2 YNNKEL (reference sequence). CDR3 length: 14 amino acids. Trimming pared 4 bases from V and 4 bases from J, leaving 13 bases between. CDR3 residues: CASSRGTAGYGYTF. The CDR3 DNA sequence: TGTGCCAGCAGCCGCGGGACGGCGGGCTATGGCTACACCTTC.

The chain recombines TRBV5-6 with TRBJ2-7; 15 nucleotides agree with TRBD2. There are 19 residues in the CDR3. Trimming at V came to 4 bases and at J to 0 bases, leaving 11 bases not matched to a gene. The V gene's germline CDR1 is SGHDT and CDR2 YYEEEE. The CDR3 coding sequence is TGTGCCAGCAGCCCCGCCCCGGGACTAGCGGGGGGCCGCTCCTACGAGCAGTACTTC. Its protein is CASSPAPGLAGGRSYEQYF. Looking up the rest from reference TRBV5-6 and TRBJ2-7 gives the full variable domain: DAGVTQSPTHLIKTRGQQVTLRCSPKSGHDTVSWYQQALGQGPQFIFQYYEEEERQRGNFPDRFSGHQFPNYSSELNVNALLLGDSALYLCASSPAPGLAGGRSYEQYFGPGTRLTVT.

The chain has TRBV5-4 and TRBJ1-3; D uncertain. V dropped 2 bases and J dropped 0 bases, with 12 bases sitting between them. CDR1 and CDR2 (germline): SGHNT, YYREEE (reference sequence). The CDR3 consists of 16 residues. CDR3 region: CASSLDTVISGNTIYF. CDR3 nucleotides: TGTGCCAGCAGCTTAGACACCGTAATCTCTGGAAACACCATATATTTT.